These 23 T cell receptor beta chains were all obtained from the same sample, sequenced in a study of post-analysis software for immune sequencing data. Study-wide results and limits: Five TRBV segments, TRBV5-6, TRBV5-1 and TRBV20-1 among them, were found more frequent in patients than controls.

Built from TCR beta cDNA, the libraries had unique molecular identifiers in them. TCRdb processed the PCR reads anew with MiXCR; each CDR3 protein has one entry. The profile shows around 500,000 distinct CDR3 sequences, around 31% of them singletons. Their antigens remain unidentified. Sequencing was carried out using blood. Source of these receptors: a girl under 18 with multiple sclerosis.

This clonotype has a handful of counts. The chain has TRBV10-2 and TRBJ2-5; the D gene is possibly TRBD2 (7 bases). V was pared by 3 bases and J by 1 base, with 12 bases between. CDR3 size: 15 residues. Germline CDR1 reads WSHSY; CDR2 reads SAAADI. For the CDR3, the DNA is TGCGCCAGCAGTGAAGGGGGGGCCCTCCAAGAGACCCAGTACTTC. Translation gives CASSEGGALQETQYF.

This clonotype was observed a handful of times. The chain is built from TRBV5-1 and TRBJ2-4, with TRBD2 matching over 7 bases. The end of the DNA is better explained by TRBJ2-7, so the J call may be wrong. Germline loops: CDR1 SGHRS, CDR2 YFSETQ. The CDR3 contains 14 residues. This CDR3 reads CASSFDTGLREQYF. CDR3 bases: TGCGCCAGCAGCTTTGACACGGGACTACGCGAGCAGTACTTC.

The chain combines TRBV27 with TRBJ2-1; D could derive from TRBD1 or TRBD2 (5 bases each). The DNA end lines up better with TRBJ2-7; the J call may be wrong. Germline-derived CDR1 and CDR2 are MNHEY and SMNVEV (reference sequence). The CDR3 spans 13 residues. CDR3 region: CASSSFGAGEQYF. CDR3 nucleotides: TGTGCCAGCAGTTCTTTCGGGGCAGGGGAGCAGTACTTC.

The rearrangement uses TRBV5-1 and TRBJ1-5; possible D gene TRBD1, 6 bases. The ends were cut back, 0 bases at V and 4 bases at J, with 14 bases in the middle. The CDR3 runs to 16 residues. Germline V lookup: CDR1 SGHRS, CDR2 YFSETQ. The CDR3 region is CASSLAVRGRNQPQHF. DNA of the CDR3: TGCGCCAGCAGCTTGGCCGTCAGGGGACGTAATCAGCCCCAGCATTTT. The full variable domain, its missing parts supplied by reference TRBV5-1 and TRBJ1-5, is KAGVTQTPRYLIKTRGQQVTLSCSPISGHRSVSWYQQTPGQGLQFLFEYFSETQRNKGNFPGRFSGRQFSNSRSEMNVSTLELGDSALYLCASSLAVRGRNQPQHFGDGTRLSIL.

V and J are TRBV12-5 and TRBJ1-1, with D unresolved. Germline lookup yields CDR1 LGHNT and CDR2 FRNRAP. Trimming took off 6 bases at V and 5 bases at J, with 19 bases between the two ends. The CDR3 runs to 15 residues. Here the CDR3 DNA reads TGTGCTAGTGGACAAGGTAGCGGGATTCGAACTGAAGCTTTCTTT. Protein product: CASGQGSGIRTEAFF.

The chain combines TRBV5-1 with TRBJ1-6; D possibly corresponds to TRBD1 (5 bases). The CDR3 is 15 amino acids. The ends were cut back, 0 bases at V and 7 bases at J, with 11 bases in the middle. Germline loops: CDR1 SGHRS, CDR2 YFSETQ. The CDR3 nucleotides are TGCGCCAGCAGCTTGGACGGGGGGGAAAATTCACCCCTCCACTTT. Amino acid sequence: CASSLDGGENSPLHF.

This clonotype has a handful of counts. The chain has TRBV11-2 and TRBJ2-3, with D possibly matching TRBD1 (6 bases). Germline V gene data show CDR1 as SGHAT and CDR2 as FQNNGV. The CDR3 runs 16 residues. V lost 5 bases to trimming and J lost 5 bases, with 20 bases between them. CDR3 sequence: CASSPEVGGAVDTQYF. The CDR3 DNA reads TGTGCCAGCAGCCCGGAGGTAGGGGGAGCCGTAGATACGCAGTATTTT.

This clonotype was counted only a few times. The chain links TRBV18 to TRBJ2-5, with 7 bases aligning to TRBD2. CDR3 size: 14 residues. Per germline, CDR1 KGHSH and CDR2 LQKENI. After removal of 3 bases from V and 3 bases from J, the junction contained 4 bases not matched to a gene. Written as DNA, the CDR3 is TGTGCCAGCTCACCTACTAGCGCGAAAGAGACCCAGTACTTC. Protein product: CASSPTSAKETQYF.

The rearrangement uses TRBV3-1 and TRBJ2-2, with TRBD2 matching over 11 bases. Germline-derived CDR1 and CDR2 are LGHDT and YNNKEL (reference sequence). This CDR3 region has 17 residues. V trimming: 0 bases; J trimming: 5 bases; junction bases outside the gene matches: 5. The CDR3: CASSQDLGLAVTGELFF. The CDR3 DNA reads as TGTGCCAGCAGCCAAGACCTGGGACTAGCGGTTACCGGGGAGCTGTTTTTT.

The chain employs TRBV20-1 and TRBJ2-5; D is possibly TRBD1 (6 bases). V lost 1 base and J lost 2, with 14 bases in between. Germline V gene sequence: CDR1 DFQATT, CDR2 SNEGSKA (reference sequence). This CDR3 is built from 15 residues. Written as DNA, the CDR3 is TGCAGTGCTAGAGGGACGAGGGGGAATCAAGAGACCCAGTACTTC. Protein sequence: CSARGTRGNQETQYF.

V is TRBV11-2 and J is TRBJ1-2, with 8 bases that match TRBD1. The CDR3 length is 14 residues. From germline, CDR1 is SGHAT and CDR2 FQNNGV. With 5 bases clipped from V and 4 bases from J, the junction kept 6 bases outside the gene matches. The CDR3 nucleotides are TGTGCCAGCAGCAATAGACAGGGGCCCTATGGCTACACCTTC. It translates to CASSNRQGPYGYTF.

The CDR3 sequence is CASSLSRGAGELFF. In DNA form, the CDR3 reads TGTGCCAGCAGCTTAAGCAGGGGCGCCGGGGAGCTGTTTTTT. The chain couples TRBV7-3 to TRBJ2-2, with D perhaps matching TRBD1 (6 bases). CDR1 SGHTA and CDR2 FQGTGA come from the germline V gene. This CDR3 has 14 residues. V was trimmed by 1 base and J by 6 bases, leaving 9 bases between them.

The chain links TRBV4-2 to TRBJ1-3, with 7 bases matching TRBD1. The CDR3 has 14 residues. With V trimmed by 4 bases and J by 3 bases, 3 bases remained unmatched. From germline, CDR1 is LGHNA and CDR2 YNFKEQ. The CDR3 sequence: CASSRGQFGNTIYF. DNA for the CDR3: TGTGCCAGCAGCCGGGGACAGTTTGGAAACACCATATATTTT.

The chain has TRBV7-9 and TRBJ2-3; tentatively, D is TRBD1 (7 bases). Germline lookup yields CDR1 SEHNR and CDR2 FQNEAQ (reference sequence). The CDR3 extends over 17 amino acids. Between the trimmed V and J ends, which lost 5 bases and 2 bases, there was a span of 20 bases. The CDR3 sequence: CASSHRDREDYTDTQYF. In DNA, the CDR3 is TGTGCCAGCAGCCACCGCGACAGGGAGGATTACACAGATACGCAGTATTTT.

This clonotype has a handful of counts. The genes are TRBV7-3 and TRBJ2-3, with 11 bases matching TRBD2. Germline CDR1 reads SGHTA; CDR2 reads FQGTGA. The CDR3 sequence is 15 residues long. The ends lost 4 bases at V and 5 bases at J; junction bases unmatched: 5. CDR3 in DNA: TGTGCCAGCAGCTCGACTAGCGGGGTGGGAGATACGCAGTATTTT. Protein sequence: CASSSTSGVGDTQYF.

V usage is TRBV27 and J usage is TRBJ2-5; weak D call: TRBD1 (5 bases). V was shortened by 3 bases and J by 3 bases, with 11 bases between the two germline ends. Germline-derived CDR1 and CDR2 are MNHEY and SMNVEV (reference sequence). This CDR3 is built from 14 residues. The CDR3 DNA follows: TGTGCCAGCAGTTTCTCCCAGGGCGAAGAGACCCAGTACTTC. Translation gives CASSFSQGEETQYF.

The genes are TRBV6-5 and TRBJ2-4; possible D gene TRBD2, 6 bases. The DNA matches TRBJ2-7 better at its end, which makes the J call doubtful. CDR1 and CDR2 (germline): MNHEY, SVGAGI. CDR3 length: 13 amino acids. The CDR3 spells CASSYGRLYEQYF. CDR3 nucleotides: TGTGCCAGCAGTTACGGGAGGCTGTACGAGCAGTACTTC.

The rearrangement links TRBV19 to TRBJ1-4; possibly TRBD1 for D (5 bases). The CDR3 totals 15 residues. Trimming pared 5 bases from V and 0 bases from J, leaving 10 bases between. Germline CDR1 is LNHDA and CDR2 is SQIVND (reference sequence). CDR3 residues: CASSSRQTTNEKLFF. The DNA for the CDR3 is TGTGCCAGTAGTTCCCGACAGACAACTAATGAAAAACTGTTTTTT.

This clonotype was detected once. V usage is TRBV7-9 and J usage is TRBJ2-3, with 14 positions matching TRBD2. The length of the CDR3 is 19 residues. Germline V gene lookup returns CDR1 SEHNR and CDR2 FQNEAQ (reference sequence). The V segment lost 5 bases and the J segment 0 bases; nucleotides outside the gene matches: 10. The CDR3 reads CASSPLPGLAGASTDTQYF. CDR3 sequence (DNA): TGTGCCAGCAGCCCGCTACCGGGACTAGCGGGGGCAAGCACAGATACGCAGTATTTT.

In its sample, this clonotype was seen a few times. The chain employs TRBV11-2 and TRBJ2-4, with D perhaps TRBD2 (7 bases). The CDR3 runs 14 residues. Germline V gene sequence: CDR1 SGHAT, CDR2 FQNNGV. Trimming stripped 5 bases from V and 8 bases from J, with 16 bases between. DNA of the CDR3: TGTGCCAGCAGCCCTGGGGGGGCCGGGTACATTCAGTACTTC. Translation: CASSPGGAGYIQYF.

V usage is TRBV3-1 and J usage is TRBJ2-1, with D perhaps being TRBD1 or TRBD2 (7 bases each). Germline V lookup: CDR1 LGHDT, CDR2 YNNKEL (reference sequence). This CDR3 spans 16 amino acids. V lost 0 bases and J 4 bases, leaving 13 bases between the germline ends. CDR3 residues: CASSQDPGGGYNEQFF. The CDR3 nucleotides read TGTGCCAGCAGCCAAGATCCAGGGGGGGGTTACAATGAGCAGTTCTTC.

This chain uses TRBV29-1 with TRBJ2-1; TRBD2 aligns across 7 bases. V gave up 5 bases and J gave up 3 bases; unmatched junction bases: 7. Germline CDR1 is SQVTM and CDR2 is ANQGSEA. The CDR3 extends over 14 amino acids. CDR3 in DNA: TGCAGCGTTTATGGGCGGGGGAACTACAATGAGCAGTTCTTC. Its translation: CSVYGRGNYNEQFF.

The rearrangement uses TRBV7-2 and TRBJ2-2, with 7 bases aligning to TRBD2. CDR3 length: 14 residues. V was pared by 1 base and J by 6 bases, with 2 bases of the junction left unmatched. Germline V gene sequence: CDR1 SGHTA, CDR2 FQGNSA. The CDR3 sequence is CASSLGGGSGELFF. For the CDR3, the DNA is TGTGCCAGCAGCTTAGGGGGGGGGTCCGGGGAGCTGTTTTTT.